Presented here are 30 T cell receptor beta chains from one specimen sequenced in a study of blood T cell repertoires in COVID-19. Sequenced by immunoSEQ multiplex PCR; TCRdb stores in-frame clones only, minus some. The sample yields approximately 480,000 clones, 80% to 90% seen once. What was sequenced was peripheral blood. The receptors here all came from a man younger than 35 with COVID-19, enrolled during active disease.

V and J are TRBV7-2 and TRBJ2-7; the D is unclear. In germline, CDR1 is SGHTA, CDR2 FQGNSA. The CDR3 extends over 12 amino acids. V lost 2 bases, J lost 2 bases, and 4 bases lay in between. CDR3 residues: CASSLSTYEQYF. CDR3 coding DNA: TGTGCCAGCAGCTTATCCACCTACGAGCAGTACTTC.

The V gene is TRBV2, the J gene TRBJ2-3; 11 bases are a match to TRBD2. The CDR3 extends over 15 amino acids. Trimming removed 6 bases from V and 4 bases from J; junction bases left unmatched: 6. In germline, CDR1 is SNHLY, CDR2 FYNNEI. CDR3 nucleotides: TGTGCCAGCAGGATTAGCGGGAGGGGGGCAGATACGCAGTATTTT. Translation gives CASRISGRGADTQYF.

This CDR3 reads CASSRGLVEETQYF. CDR3 sequence (DNA): TGTGCCAGCAGTAGGGGACTAGTGGAGGAGACCCAGTACTTC. The chain links TRBV6-7 to TRBJ2-5; 8 bases are shared with TRBD2. TRBV6-7 is an open reading frame whose function is uncertain. There are 14 residues in the CDR3. J was trimmed by 5 bases and V by 5 bases; bases with no gene match: 7.

J is TRBJ2-5 and V is TRBV9, with 9 bases matching TRBD2. V was pared by 3 bases and J by 3 bases, with 9 bases of the junction left unmatched. The CDR3 consists of 16 residues. Germline CDR1 reads SGDLS; CDR2 reads YYNGEE. This CDR3 reads CASSGGSGGREETQYF. The CDR3 nucleotides are TGTGCCAGCAGCGGTGGGAGCGGGGGGCGGGAAGAGACCCAGTACTTC.

This chain uses TRBV24-1 with TRBJ2-1, with 9 bases aligning to TRBD2. The germline V gene has CDR1 KGHDR and CDR2 SFDVKD. With V trimmed by 8 bases and J by 7 bases, 17 bases remained unmatched. CDR3 length: 17 residues. CDR3 residues: CATMNLARAGGRNEQFF. The CDR3 region has the DNA TGTGCCACCATGAATTTAGCGCGCGCGGGAGGGAGGAATGAGCAGTTCTTC.

This chain links TRBV6-2 or TRBV6-3 with TRBJ2-6, with 12 bases that match TRBD2. Germline CDR1 and CDR2: MNHEY and SVGEGT. Trimming took 6 bases from V and 1 from J; bases not matched to a gene: 7. The length of the CDR3 is 18 residues. The CDR3 is CASSLGLAGGSGANVLTF. The CDR3 DNA sequence: TGTGCCAGCAGCCTCGGGCTAGCGGGGGGGTCTGGGGCCAACGTCCTGACTTTC.

The V gene is TRBV6-2 or TRBV6-3, the J gene TRBJ2-7; D not certain. The germline V and J ends were trimmed by 6 bases and 3 bases, with 30 bases remaining between them. Germline V gene sequence: CDR1 MNHEY, CDR2 SVGEGT. This CDR3 has 19 residues. CDR3 sequence reads: CASSNHYSNTGSILYEQYF. The CDR3 DNA is TGTGCCAGCAGCAATCATTATTCTAATACCGGGTCTATCCTCTACGAGCAGTACTTC.

The V call is TRBV5-1, the J call TRBJ2-5; 9 nucleotides agree with TRBD1. V lost 4 bases, J lost 9 bases, and 13 bases stayed unmatched. CDR3 size: 15 residues. Germline V gives CDR1 SGHRS, CDR2 YFSETQ. The CDR3 DNA follows: TGCGCCAGCAGCGCCTCGGGACAGGGAATGGCGGCCCAGTACTTC. This encodes CASSASGQGMAAQYF.

The chain uses TRBV12-5 and TRBJ2-7; D not certain. The germline V gene has CDR1 LGHNT and CDR2 FRNRAP. This CDR3 has 12 residues. The V end was cut by 1 base, the J end by 6 bases, with 7 bases between. The CDR3 region is CASGLARSEQYF. The CDR3 DNA is TGTGCTAGTGGTTTGGCCCGGTCCGAGCAGTACTTC.

The chain carries TRBV2 and TRBJ1-5; weak D call: TRBD1 (6 bases). Between the trimmed V and J ends, which lost 4 bases and 8 bases, there was a span of 18 bases. Germline-derived CDR1 and CDR2 are SNHLY and FYNNEI. This CDR3 contains 15 residues. The CDR3 DNA follows: TGTGCCAGCAGTGTTAGGGGGGGGCTTAGCGAGCCCCAGCATTTT. Translating it yields CASSVRGGLSEPQHF.

The rearrangement joins TRBV7-9 to TRBJ2-7, with 11 bases identical to TRBD2. The germline gives CDR1 SEHNR, CDR2 FQNEAQ (reference sequence). The CDR3 consists of 16 residues. J lost 5 bases, V lost 5 bases, and 11 bases had no gene match. The DNA for the CDR3 is TGTGCCAGCAGCCGCTCAATTGGACTAGCGGGTCACGAGCAGTACTTC. This translates into CASSRSIGLAGHEQYF.

The chain has TRBV11-2 and TRBJ1-4; D possibly corresponds to TRBD1 (5 bases). This CDR3 has 15 amino acids. The V end was cut by 1 base, the J end by 0 bases, with 6 bases between. Germline loops: CDR1 SGHAT, CDR2 FQNNGV. CDR3 sequence: CASSLAGATNEKLFF. CDR3 in DNA: TGTGCCAGCAGCTTAGCGGGGGCAACTAATGAAAAACTGTTTTTT.

Comment on this clone: A read error may account for a junction end that differs from germline. J is TRBJ2-3 and V is TRBV5-1; a possible D gene is TRBD1 (6 bases). Germline CDR1 and CDR2: SGHRS and YFSETQ. The CDR3 is made up of 15 amino acids. CDR3 nucleotide sequence: TGCGCCAGCAACTTGTTGGCAGGGGGCACAGATACGCAGTATTTT. Protein sequence: CASNLLAGGTDTQYF.

This clone appeared once. This chain joins TRBV29-1 and TRBJ1-1; D not certain. V dropped 5 bases and J dropped 3 bases, with 19 bases sitting between them. The CDR3 spans 15 residues. Germline CDR1 SQVTM, CDR2 ANQGSEA. CDR3 DNA sequence: TGCAGCGTTTCAACAGTGCTCGTGGAGGACACTGAAGCTTTCTTT. It specifies CSVSTVLVEDTEAFF.

This clone was observed a handful of times. V and J are TRBV11-3 and TRBJ2-1; D gene unclear. The CDR3 has 13 residues. CDR1 and CDR2 (germline): SGHNT, YENEEA. V was trimmed by 5 bases and J by 0 bases, leaving 5 bases between them. The CDR3 sequence: CASSPSSYNEQFF. The CDR3 coding sequence is TGTGCCAGCAGCCCCAGCTCCTACAATGAGCAGTTCTTC.

The rearrangement uses TRBV27 and TRBJ2-2; TRBD1 matches 10 bases. Germline loops: CDR1 MNHEY, CDR2 SMNVEV (reference sequence). Trimming removed 3 bases from V and 4 bases from J; junction bases left unmatched: 17. CDR3 length equals 20 residues. CDR3 DNA: TGTGCCAGCAGTTTTTCAGTTTTTCGTGGACAGGGGGGATTCACCGGGGAGCTGTTTTTT. Residues: CASSFSVFRGQGGFTGELFF.

The chain combines TRBV21-1 with TRBJ2-3; the listed D gene, TRBD1, was not tested against the DNA. TRBV21-1 is an annotated pseudogene. This CDR3 has 17 amino acids. CDR3 nucleotides: TGTGCCAGCAGCAAACCCGCTTGGGCAAGGAGCACAGATACGCAGTATTTT. It encodes CASSKPAWARSTDTQYF.

For the CDR3, the DNA is TGTGCCAGCAGCGGACGGGACACCAACAATGAGCAGTTCTTC. Residues: CASSGRDTNNEQFF. V usage is TRBV7-8 and J usage is TRBJ2-1, with D possibly TRBD1 on 6 matching bases. V lost 5 bases and J lost 5, with 13 bases in between. The V gene's germline CDR1 is SGHVS and CDR2 FQNEAQ. The CDR3 loop spans 14 amino acids.

This sequence joins TRBV24-1 and TRBJ2-2; no clear D. Trimming pared 3 bases from V and 5 bases from J, leaving 6 bases between. Germline assignment: CDR1 KGHDR and CDR2 SFDVKD. This CDR3 is built from 13 residues. The CDR3 is CATSDIRTGELFF. CDR3 sequence (DNA): TGTGCCACCAGTGATATCCGGACCGGGGAGCTGTTTTTT.

V usage is TRBV14 and J usage is TRBJ2-7, with TRBD2 matching over 13 bases. V trimming: 3 bases; J trimming: 3 bases; junction bases outside the gene matches: 2. This CDR3 has 15 amino acids. Germline V gene lookup returns CDR1 SGHDN and CDR2 FVKESK. Here the CDR3 DNA reads TGTGCCAGCAGCCACGGACTAGCGGGGGACTACGAGCAGTACTTC. Translated: CASSHGLAGDYEQYF.

Here the CDR3 reads CASSPGTSEETQYF. CDR3 sequence (DNA): TGCGCCAGCAGCCCTGGGACTAGCGAAGAGACCCAGTACTTC. The chain combines TRBV5-1 with TRBJ2-5; 10 bases line up with TRBD2. Germline V gene data show CDR1 as SGHRS and CDR2 as YFSETQ. The CDR3 is 14 residues long. V lost 4 bases, J lost 3 bases, and 3 bases stayed unmatched.

The gene calls are TRBV4-1 and TRBJ1-5; 8 bases are a match to TRBD1. V was clipped by 5 bases and J by 4 bases; unmatched bases: 10. The CDR3 runs to 16 residues. Germline CDR1 and CDR2: MGHRA and YSYEKL. The CDR3 nucleotides are TGCGCCAGCAGCGCAACTCGGGGACAGGCTAATCAGCCCCAGCATTTT. Protein: CASSATRGQANQPQHF.

CDR3 nucleotide sequence: TGTGCCAGCAGTGACGGGACGGTCCCCAGGGGCGAGCAGTACTTC. Protein: CASSDGTVPRGEQYF. The gene calls are TRBV25-1 and TRBJ2-7; tentative D call: TRBD1 (6 bases). CDR1 MGHDK and CDR2 SYGVNS come from the germline V gene. This CDR3 has 15 amino acids. Trimming pared 3 bases from V and 6 bases from J, leaving 18 bases between.

The gene calls are TRBV7-9 and TRBJ2-1, with TRBD2 matching over 8 bases. In germline, CDR1 is SEHNR, CDR2 FQNEAQ (reference sequence). With V trimmed by 2 bases and J by 8 bases, 5 bases remained unmatched. CDR3 length: 14 residues. DNA for the CDR3: TGTGCCAGCAGCTTAAGCGGGAGCAGGCATGAGCAGTTCTTC. It codes for CASSLSGSRHEQFF. Full variable domain (missing parts from reference TRBV7-9 and TRBJ2-1): DTGVSQNPRHKITKRGQNVTFRCDPISEHNRLYWYRQTLGQGPEFLTYFQNEAQLEKSRLLSDRFSAERPKGSFSTLEIQRTEQGDSAMYLCASSLSGSRHEQFFGPGTRLTVL.

The chain couples TRBV2 to TRBJ1-2; TRBD1 matches 10 bases. With 6 bases clipped from V and 8 bases from J, the junction kept 9 bases outside the gene matches. The germline gives CDR1 SNHLY, CDR2 FYNNEI. This CDR3 has 14 amino acids. The CDR3 nucleotides read TGTGCCAGCAGCGTAGTGACAGGGGGCGGCGGCTACACCTTC. Protein: CASSVVTGGGGYTF.

V usage is TRBV10-3 and J usage is TRBJ2-3; 9 nucleotides line up with TRBD1. The trim removed 6 bases at V and 4 bases at J, leaving 5 bases unmatched. The CDR3 covers 14 residues. Germline values: CDR1 ENHRY, CDR2 SYGVKD. CDR3 nucleotides: TGTGCCATCAGAAGGGACAGGGCGCCAGATACGCAGTATTTT. Protein product: CAIRRDRAPDTQYF.

This clone came up once. The chain couples TRBV11-3 to TRBJ2-7, with TRBD1 as a possible D gene (5 bases). This CDR3 is built from 15 residues. Germline V CDR1 and CDR2: SGHNT, YENEEA. V lost 1 base to trimming and J lost 2 bases, with 12 bases between them. The CDR3 loop reads CASSLGPDTAYEQYF. The DNA for the CDR3 is TGTGCCAGCAGCTTAGGACCGGACACCGCCTACGAGCAGTACTTC.

A few counts support this clone. CDR3 bases: TGTGCCAGCAGCTTAGACGGGGCGGGGCATGAGACCCAGTACTTC. Its translation: CASSLDGAGHETQYF. The rearrangement joins TRBV7-2 to TRBJ2-5; a possible D gene is TRBD2 (6 bases). The V gene's germline CDR1 is SGHTA and CDR2 FQGNSA. V was pared by 1 base and J by 5 bases, with 14 bases between. The CDR3 sequence is 15 residues long. Full variable domain (remainder filled in from reference TRBV7-2 and TRBJ2-5): GAGVSQSPSNKVTEKGKDVELRCDPISGHTALYWYRQSLGQGLEFLIYFQGNSAPDKSGLPSDRFSAERTGGSVSTLTIQRTQQEDSAVYLCASSLDGAGHETQYFGPGTRLLVL.

The chain joins TRBV25-1 to TRBJ2-7, with TRBD2 identical over 9 bases. Germline V gene data show CDR1 as MGHDK and CDR2 as SYGVNS. After removal of 4 bases from V and 3 bases from J, the junction contained 4 bases not matched to a gene. This CDR3 is 14 amino acids long. The CDR3 DNA reads TGTGCCAGCAGTGTCAGCGGGGGGAACTACGAGCAGTACTTC. Encoded protein: CASSVSGGNYEQYF.

The chain recombines TRBV5-4 with TRBJ2-3; a possible D gene is TRBD2 (5 bases). The V gene lost 7 bases and the J gene lost 0 bases, with 12 bases spanning the gap. CDR1 is SGHNT and CDR2 is YYREEE in the germline V gene (reference sequence). The length of the CDR3 is 14 residues. The CDR3 region is CASSAGPSTDTQYF. In DNA form, the CDR3 reads TGTGCCAGCTCGGCGGGCCCTAGCACAGATACGCAGTATTTT.